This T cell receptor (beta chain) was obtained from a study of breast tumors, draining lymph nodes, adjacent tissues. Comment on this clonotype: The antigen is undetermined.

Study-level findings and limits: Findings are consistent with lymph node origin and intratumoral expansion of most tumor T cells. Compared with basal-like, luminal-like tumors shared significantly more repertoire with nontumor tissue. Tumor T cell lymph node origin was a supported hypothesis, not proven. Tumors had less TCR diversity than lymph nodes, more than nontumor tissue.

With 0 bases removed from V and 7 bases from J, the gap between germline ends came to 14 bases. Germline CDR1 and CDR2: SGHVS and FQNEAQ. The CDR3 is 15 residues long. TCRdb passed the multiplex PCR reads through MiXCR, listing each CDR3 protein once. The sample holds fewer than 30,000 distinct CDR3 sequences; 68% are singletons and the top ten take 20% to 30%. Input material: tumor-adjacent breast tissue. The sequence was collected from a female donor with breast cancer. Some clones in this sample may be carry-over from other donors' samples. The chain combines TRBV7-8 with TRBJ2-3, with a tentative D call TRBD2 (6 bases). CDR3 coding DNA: TGTGCCAGCAGCTTAGCGGAGGGGTTCAGGAATACGCAGTATTTT. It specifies CASSLAEGFRNTQYF. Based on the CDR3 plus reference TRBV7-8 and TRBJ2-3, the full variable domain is GAGVSQSPRYKVAKRGQDVALRCDPISGHVSLFWYQQALGQGPEFLTYFQNEAQLDKSGLPSDRFFAERPEGSVSTLKIQRTQQEDSAVYLCASSLAEGFRNTQYFGPGTRLTVL.